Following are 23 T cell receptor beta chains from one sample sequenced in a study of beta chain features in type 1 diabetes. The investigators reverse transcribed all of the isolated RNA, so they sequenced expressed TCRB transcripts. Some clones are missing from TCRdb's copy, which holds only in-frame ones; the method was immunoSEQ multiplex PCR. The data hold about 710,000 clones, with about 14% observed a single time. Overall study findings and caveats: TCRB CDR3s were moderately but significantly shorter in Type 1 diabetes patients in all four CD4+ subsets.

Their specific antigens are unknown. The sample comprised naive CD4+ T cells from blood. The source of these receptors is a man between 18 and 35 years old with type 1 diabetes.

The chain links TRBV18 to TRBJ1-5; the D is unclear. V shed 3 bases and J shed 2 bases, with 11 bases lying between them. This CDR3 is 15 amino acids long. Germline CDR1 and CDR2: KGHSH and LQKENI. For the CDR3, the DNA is TGTGCCAGCTCACCTATAGAGGGAGGCAATCAGCCCCAGCATTTT. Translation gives CASSPIEGGNQPQHF.

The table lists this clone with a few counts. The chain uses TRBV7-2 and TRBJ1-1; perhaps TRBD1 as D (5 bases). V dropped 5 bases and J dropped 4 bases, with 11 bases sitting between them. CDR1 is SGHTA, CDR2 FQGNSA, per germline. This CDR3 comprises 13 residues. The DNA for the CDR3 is TGTGCCAGCAGCCCCAGGGAAATCACTGAAGCTTTCTTT. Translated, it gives CASSPREITEAFF.

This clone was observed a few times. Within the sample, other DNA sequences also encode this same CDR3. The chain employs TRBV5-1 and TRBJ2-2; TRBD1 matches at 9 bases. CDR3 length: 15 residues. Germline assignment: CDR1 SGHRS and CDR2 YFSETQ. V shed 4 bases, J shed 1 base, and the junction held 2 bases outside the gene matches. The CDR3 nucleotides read TGCGCCAGCAGCGCGGGACAGGGGAACACCGGGGAGCTGTTTTTT. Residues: CASSAGQGNTGELFF.

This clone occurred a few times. For the CDR3, the DNA is TGTGCCAGCAGTTATCCGGGACAGGGGGCCTACGAGCAGTACTTC. Translated: CASSYPGQGAYEQYF. This chain uses TRBV6-6 with TRBJ2-7; 11 nucleotides align to TRBD1. This CDR3 has 15 amino acids. Trimming took 3 bases from V and 2 from J; bases not matched to a gene: 3. Germline V CDR1 and CDR2: MNHNY, SVGAGI (reference sequence).

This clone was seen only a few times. The CDR3 region has the DNA TGTGCCTGGAGTCCAGGACAGCTACTGTTTTTT. The encoded protein is CAWSPGQLLFF. V and J are TRBV30 and TRBJ1-4; D perhaps matches TRBD1 (6 bases). V lost 2 bases and J lost 13, with 11 bases in between. This CDR3 has 11 amino acids. CDR1 is GTSNPN, CDR2 SVGIG, per germline (reference sequence).

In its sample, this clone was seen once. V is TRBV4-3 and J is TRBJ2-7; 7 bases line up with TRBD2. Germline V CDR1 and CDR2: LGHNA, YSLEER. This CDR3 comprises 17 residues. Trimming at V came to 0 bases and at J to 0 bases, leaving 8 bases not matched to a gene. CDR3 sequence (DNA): TGCGCCAGCAGCCAAGATGTAATAGCGGGTGCCTCCTACGAGCAGTACTTC. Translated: CASSQDVIAGASYEQYF.

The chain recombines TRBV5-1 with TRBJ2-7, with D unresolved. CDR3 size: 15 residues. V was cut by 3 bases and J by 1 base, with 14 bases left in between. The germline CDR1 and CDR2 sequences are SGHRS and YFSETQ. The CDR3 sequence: CASSSLGLRSYEQYF. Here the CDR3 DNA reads TGCGCCAGCAGCTCATTGGGTTTAAGGTCCTACGAGCAGTACTTC.

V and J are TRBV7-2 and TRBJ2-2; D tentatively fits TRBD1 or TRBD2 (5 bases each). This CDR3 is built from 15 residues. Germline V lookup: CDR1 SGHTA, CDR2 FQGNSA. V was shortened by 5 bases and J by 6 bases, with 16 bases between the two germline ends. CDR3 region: CASSPWGPIAGELFF. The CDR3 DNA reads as TGTGCCAGCAGCCCCTGGGGACCCATCGCCGGGGAGCTGTTTTTT.

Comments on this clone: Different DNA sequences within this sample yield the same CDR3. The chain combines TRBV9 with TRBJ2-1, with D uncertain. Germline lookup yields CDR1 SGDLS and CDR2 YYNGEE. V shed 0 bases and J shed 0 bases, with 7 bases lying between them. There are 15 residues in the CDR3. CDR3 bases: TGTGCCAGCAGCGTAGGATCGAGCTCCTACAATGAGCAGTTCTTC. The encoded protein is CASSVGSSSYNEQFF.

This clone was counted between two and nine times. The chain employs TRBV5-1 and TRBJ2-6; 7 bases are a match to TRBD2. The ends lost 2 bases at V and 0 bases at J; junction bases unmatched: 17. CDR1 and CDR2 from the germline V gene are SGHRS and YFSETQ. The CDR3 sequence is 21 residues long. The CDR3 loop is CASSFFFVPSGENSGANVLTF. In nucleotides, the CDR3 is TGCGCCAGCAGCTTCTTCTTCGTTCCTAGCGGAGAAAACTCTGGGGCCAACGTCCTGACTTTC.

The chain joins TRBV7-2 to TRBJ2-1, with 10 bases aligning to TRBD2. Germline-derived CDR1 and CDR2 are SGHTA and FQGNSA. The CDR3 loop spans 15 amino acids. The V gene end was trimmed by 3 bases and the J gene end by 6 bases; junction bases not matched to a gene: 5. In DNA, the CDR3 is TGTGCCAGCAGCTTCAGGAGCGGGGGGGCCAATGAGCAGTTCTTC. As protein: CASSFRSGGANEQFF.

CDR3 residues: CASSLDGTSPLHF. For the CDR3, the DNA is TGTGCCAGCAGCTTGGACGGGACTTCACCCCTCCACTTT. The chain couples TRBV7-9 to TRBJ1-6, with D maybe TRBD1 (5 bases). Germline-derived CDR1 and CDR2 are SEHNR and FQNEAQ (reference sequence). The CDR3 is made up of 13 amino acids. Trimming removed 3 bases at V and 9 bases at J, with 9 bases between.

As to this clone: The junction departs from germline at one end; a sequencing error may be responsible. The CDR3 loop reads CSVARTAVIGRGSSDEQYF. CDR3 DNA sequence: TGCAGCGTTGCGCGGACAGCGGTAATAGGCCGGGGCAGCTCCGACGAGCAGTACTTC. The chain recombines TRBV29-1 with TRBJ2-7; D perhaps matches TRBD1 (6 bases). There are 19 residues in the CDR3. Germline CDR1 SQVTM, CDR2 ANQGSEA.

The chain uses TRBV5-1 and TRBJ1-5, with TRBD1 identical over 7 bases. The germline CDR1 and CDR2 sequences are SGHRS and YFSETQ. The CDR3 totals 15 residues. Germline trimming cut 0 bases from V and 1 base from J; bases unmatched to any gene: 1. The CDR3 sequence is CASSLVRGSNQPQHF. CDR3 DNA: TGCGCCAGCAGCTTGGTCAGGGGGAGCAATCAGCCCCAGCATTTT.

CDR3 amino acids: CASGAGTHYNEQFF. CDR3 nucleotides: TGTGCCAGTGGAGCGGGGACTCACTACAATGAGCAGTTCTTC. This chain joins TRBV28 and TRBJ2-1; TRBD2 aligns across 7 bases. This CDR3 is 14 amino acids long. V lost 9 bases and J lost 3; bases outside the gene matches: 8. Germline V gene sequence: CDR1 MDHEN, CDR2 SYDVKM.

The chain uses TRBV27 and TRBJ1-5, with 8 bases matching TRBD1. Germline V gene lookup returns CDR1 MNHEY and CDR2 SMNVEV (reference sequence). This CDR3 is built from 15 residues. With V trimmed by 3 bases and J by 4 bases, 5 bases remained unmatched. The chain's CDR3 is CASSLTGVSNQPQHF. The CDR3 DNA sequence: TGTGCCAGCAGTTTGACAGGGGTCTCGAATCAGCCCCAGCATTTT.

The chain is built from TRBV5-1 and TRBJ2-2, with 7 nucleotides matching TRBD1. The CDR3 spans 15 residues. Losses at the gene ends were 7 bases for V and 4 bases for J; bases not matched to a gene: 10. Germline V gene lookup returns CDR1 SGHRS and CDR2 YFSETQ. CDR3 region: CASAQTGTGTGELFF. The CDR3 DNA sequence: TGCGCCAGCGCCCAGACAGGGACGGGCACCGGGGAGCTGTTTTTT.

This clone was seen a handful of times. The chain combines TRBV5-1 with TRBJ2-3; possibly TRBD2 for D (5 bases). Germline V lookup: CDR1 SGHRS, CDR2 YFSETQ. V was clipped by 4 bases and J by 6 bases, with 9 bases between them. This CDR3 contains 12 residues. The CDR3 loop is CASSRTGDTQYF. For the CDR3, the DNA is TGCGCCAGCAGCCGGACTGGGGATACGCAGTATTTT. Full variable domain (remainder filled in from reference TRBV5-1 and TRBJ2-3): KAGVTQTPRYLIKTRGQQVTLSCSPISGHRSVSWYQQTPGQGLQFLFEYFSETQRNKGNFPGRFSGRQFSNSRSEMNVSTLELGDSALYLCASSRTGDTQYFGPGTRLTVL.

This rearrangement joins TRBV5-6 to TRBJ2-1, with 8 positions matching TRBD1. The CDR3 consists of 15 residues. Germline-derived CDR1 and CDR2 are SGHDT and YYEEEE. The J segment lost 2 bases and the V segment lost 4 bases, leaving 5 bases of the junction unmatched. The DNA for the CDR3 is TGTGCCAGCAGCGCGCGCAGGGGGCCCTACAATGAGCAGTTCTTC. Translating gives CASSARRGPYNEQFF.

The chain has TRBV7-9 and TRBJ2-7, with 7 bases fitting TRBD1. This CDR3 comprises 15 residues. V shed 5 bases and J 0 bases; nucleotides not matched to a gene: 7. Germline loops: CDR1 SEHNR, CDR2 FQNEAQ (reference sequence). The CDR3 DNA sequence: TGTGCCAGCAGCCCCCGGGACAGAGCCTCCTACGAGCAGTACTTC. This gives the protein CASSPRDRASYEQYF.

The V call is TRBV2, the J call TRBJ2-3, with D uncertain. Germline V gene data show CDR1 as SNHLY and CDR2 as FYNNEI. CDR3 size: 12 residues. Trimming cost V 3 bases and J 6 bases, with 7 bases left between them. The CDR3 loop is CASSEGMDTQYF. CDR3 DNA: TGTGCCAGCAGTGAGGGAATGGATACGCAGTATTTT.

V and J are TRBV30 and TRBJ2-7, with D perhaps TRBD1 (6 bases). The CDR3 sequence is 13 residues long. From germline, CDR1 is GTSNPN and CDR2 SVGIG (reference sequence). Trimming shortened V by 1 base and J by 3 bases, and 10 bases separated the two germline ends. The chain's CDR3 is CAWSGEGGYEQYF. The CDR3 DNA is TGTGCCTGGAGTGGGGAAGGGGGCTACGAGCAGTACTTC.

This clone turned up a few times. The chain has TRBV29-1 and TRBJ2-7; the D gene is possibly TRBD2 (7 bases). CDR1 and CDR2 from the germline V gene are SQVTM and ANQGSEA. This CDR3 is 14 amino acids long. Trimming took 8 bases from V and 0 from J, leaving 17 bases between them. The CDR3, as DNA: TGCAGCACCCGGGAGGACAGTATCTCCTACGAGCAGTACTTC. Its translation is CSTREDSISYEQYF.